This T cell receptor (beta chain) derives from a study of T cell repertoires in cytomegalovirus infection. At the level of the study: Both CMV infection and a matching HLA type were indicated by public TCR beta signatures.

The study's findings and limits: Totalled public TCR beta family frequency picked out people who carried CMV plus the relevant HLA. The study found HLA-C-restricted CMV-specific TCR beta clonotypes dominating the ex vivo response.

The CDR3 extends over 13 amino acids. Trimming at V came to 4 bases and at J to 12 bases, leaving 7 bases not matched to a gene. Germline values: CDR1 SGHRS, CDR2 YFSETQ. This clonotype has only a few counts. The antigen is undetermined. TCRdb itself ran the reads through MiXCR, one entry per CDR3 protein. The sample contains just over 300,000 distinct CDR3 sequences, roughly 15% of which appear only once. V gene TRBV5-1 combines with J gene TRBJ1-4; 9 bases line up with TRBD1. The sequence came from a human donor in good health (CMV status not recorded). Some clones in this sample may be carry-over from other donors' samples. The sample consisted of PBMCs. The CDR3 region has the DNA TGCGCCAGCAGCCCACTCACAGGGGGCCAACTGTTTTTT. It translates to CASSPLTGGQLFF.